Listed below are T cell receptor beta chains from one sample, sequenced in a study of CD8 T cells in ankylosing spondylitis. TCRdb passed the 5' RACE reads through MiXCR, listing each CDR3 protein once. The data contain around 770,000 distinct CDR3 sequences, around 17% of them seen just once; the ten biggest clones take up around 20%. Specimen: blood, either unsorted or a sorted T cell fraction (not recorded which). These receptors all come from a male donor with ankylosing spondylitis. The CDR3 runs from the conserved cysteine through the conserved F or W. The D gene is left open where the match is weak. The size field is filled for only some rows; it gives once, few, many or a size class.

>TRBV7-2|TRBJ2-5|.|few|14
TGTGCCAGCACCTCAGGGGTTAGTCAAGAGACCCAGTACTTC
CASTSGVSQETQYF
>TRBV20-1|TRBJ2-3|TRBD2|few|15
TGCAGTGCTATCGGACTAGCGGGGCGAGGAGATACGCAGTATTTT
CSAIGLAGRGDTQYF
>TRBV5-6|TRBJ2-7|.|.|15
TGTGCCAGCAGCTTGGCCGTGCCAGGGTCTTACGAGCAGTACTTC
CASSLAVPGSYEQYF
>TRBV5-1|TRBJ2-4|.|.|14
TGCGCCAGCAGCTTGGGACACCTAAAAAACATTCAGTACTTC
CASSLGHLKNIQYF
>TRBV29-1|TRBJ2-7|.|.|10
TGCAGCGTCCTTTTTGGTGAGCAGTACTTC
CSVLFGEQYF
>TRBV12-3/TRBV12-4|TRBJ2-5|TRBD1|many|15
TGTGCCAGCAGTCTCGGACAGGGCCAACAAGAGACCCAGTACTTC
CASSLGQGQQETQYF
>TRBV15|TRBJ2-2|.|.|13
TGTGCCACCAGCAGAGGAGTTGCCGGGGAGCTGTTTTTT
CATSRGVAGELFF
>TRBV11-1|TRBJ2-5|TRBD1|few|16
TGTGCCAGCAGCTTATGGACAGGGGCCAACCAAGAGACCCAGTACTTC
CASSLWTGANQETQYF
>TRBV24-1|TRBJ2-1|.|.|15
TGTGCCACCAGTGATCCCCGCCGCCCAACAAATGAGCAGTTCTTC
CATSDPRRPTNEQFF
>TRBV4-1|TRBJ2-1|TRBD2|few|15
TGCGCCAGCACCTTCGAAGCGGGAGGGCCCCGGGAGCAGTTCTTC
CASTFEAGGPREQFF
>TRBV12-3/TRBV12-4|TRBJ1-1|TRBD1|few|13
TGTGCCAGCAGTATGACAGGGGGTACTGAAGCTTTCTTT
CASSMTGGTEAFF
>TRBV20-1|TRBJ1-2|.|.|14
TGCAGTGCTAGCCGGTCCGCCCTGGACTATGGCTACACCTTC
CSASRSALDYGYTF
>TRBV6-1|TRBJ2-1|.|.|14
TGTGCCAGCAGCGTCTCAGGGAATAGTTATGAGCAGTTCTTC
CASSVSGNSYEQFF
>TRBV20-1|TRBJ1-6|.|.|17
TGCAGTGCTAGAGGGGTTTCGGGTAGCTCCTATAATTCACCCCTCCACTTT
CSARGVSGSSYNSPLHF
>TRBV12-3/TRBV12-4|TRBJ2-7|TRBD2|many|15
TGTGCCAGCAGCCCCACTAGCGGGAGGCCCTACGAGCAGTACTTC
CASSPTSGRPYEQYF
>TRBV3-1|TRBJ2-2|.|many|13
TGTGCCAGCAGCCGATCGTACACCGGGGAGCTGTTTTTT
CASSRSYTGELFF
>TRBV2|TRBJ1-2|TRBD1|.|14
TGTGCCAGCAGGCGGGACAGGGGGCGCGGTGGCTACACCTTC
CASRRDRGRGGYTF
>TRBV9|TRBJ1-1|TRBD1|.|15
TGTGCCAGCAGCGAGACCGGACAGGGGGGAACTGAAGCTTTCTTT
CASSETGQGGTEAFF
>TRBV6-1|TRBJ1-2|TRBD1|few|15
TGTGCCAGCAGTGGCGGGACAGGGGTCGCCTATGGCTACACCTTC
CASSGGTGVAYGYTF
>TRBV3-1|TRBJ2-7|TRBD1|few|14
TGTGCCAGCAGCGAAAGGGACAGGACCTACGAGCAGTACTTC
CASSERDRTYEQYF
>TRBV9|TRBJ2-5|.|.|17
TGTGCCAGCAGCGTAGGTGACAGAGTAGTAAACCAAGAGACCCAGTACTTC
CASSVGDRVVNQETQYF
>TRBV29-1|TRBJ2-7|.|.|13
TGCAGCGTTGAAGGCGGAGAACCCTACAAGCAGTACTTC
CSVEGGEPYKQYF
>TRBV5-1|TRBJ1-1|.|many|15
TGCGCCAGCAGCTTATCTAGGGAAAGGAACACTGAAGCTTTCTTT
CASSLSRERNTEAFF
>TRBV6-1|TRBJ1-1|TRBD1|.|14
TGTGCCAGCAGTAGGACCAGGGGGGGAGGAGAAGCTTTCTTT
CASSRTRGGGEAFF
>TRBV7-9|TRBJ2-2|.|.|15
TGTGCCAGCAGCTTAGGTGCTAGCTCCGCCGGGGAGCTGTTTTTT
CASSLGASSAGELFF
>TRBV20-1|TRBJ2-1|.|few|17
TGCAGTGCTAGAGGGGTAGACGGCGTTCACGTTGACAATGAGCAGTTCTTC
CSARGVDGVHVDNEQFF
>TRBV5-5|TRBJ2-5|.|.|17
TGTGCCAGCAGCTTTCCAAGGGACATCCAAATTCAAGAGACCCAGTACTTC
CASSFPRDIQIQETQYF
>TRBV30|TRBJ1-2|TRBD1|once|14
TGTGCCTGGAGTCGACAGGGATGGAACTATGGCTACACCTTC
CAWSRQGWNYGYTF
>TRBV12-3/TRBV12-4|TRBJ1-3|TRBD1|.|14
TGTGCCAGCGATCGACGACAGGGTGGAAACACCATATATTTT
CASDRRQGGNTIYF
>TRBV6-1|TRBJ1-5|.|few|13
TGTGCCAGCGGGGTAATTGGCAATCAGCCCCAGCATTTT
CASGVIGNQPQHF
>TRBV11-1|TRBJ2-1|.|few|15
TGTGCCAGCAGCTTAGAACTAGACAGTAACAATGAGCAGTTCTTC
CASSLELDSNNEQFF
>TRBV6-1|TRBJ2-7|TRBD2|once|17
TGTGCCAGCAGCCAACGGGGGACTAGCGGGGAGCACTACGAGCAGTACTTC
CASSQRGTSGEHYEQYF
>TRBV20-1|TRBJ2-1|.|few|13
TGCAGTGCTAGAGAAATACTAGCAGTTGAGCAGTTCTTC
CSAREILAVEQFF
>TRBV5-1|TRBJ2-7|TRBD2|.|14
TGCGCCAGCAGCTTTACTAGCGGGCCCTACGAGCAGTACTTC
CASSFTSGPYEQYF
>TRBV12-3/TRBV12-4|TRBJ1-1|TRBD1|few|14
TGTGCCAGCAGTTTATCGACAGGGAGTACTGAAGCTTTCTTT
CASSLSTGSTEAFF
>TRBV20-1|TRBJ2-3|.|.|15
TGCAGTGCTAGACCCTCTAGCGTGGTGGCAGATACGCAGTATTTT
CSARPSSVVADTQYF
>TRBV27|TRBJ2-3|.|few|14
TGTGCCAGCAGTTCAATGCTAGGAATAGATACGCAGTATTTT
CASSSMLGIDTQYF
>TRBV12-3/TRBV12-4|TRBJ1-3|.|.|16
TGTGCCAGCAGTTTGCGACAATCGAGCTCTGGAAACACCATATATTTT
CASSLRQSSSGNTIYF
>TRBV20-1|TRBJ2-2|.|.|13
TGCAGTGCTCCTAGGCGGTACACCGGGGAGCTGTTTTTT
CSAPRRYTGELFF
>TRBV5-1|TRBJ1-1|.|.|16
TGCGCCAGCAGCTTCGGAGACGTCCGGCCGAACACTGAAGCTTTCTTT
CASSFGDVRPNTEAFF
>TRBV11-2|TRBJ1-2|.|.|14
TGTGCCAGCAGCTTAGACAGGGAACGCTATGGCTACACCTTC
CASSLDRERYGYTF
>TRBV12-3/TRBV12-4|TRBJ2-5|.|.|12
TGTGCCGCGGGGCAGGGGGGAGAGACCCAGTACTTC
CAAGQGGETQYF
>TRBV7-3|TRBJ2-1|.|.|13
TGTGCCAGCAGCTTAAAGCCATGGGATGAGCAGTTCTTC
CASSLKPWDEQFF
>TRBV12-3/TRBV12-4|TRBJ2-1|.|few|11
TGTGCCAGCAGTTTAACTTCGGGGCAGTTCTTC
CASSLTSGQFF
>TRBV7-2|TRBJ2-7|.|.|14
TGTGCCAGCAGACCTGACAGGTCCTCCACTAAACAGTACTTC
CASRPDRSSTKQYF
>TRBV7-2|TRBJ2-7|.|.|16
TGTGCCAGCAGCTTAGTGCGGTCGGAATTCTCCTACGAGCAGTACTTC
CASSLVRSEFSYEQYF
>TRBV12-3/TRBV12-4|TRBJ1-4|.|few|16
TGTGCCAGCCTCCGGGGGGGCATAGCAACTAATGAAAAACTGTTTTTT
CASLRGGIATNEKLFF
>TRBV29-1|TRBJ1-4|TRBD1|.|14
TGCAGCGTTTATGATAACAGGGGTGGTGAAAAACTGTTTTTT
CSVYDNRGGEKLFF
>TRBV28|TRBJ2-1|TRBD2|.|14
TGTGCCAGCAGCCTTAGCGGGAGGAACGATGAGCAGTTCTTC
CASSLSGRNDEQFF
>TRBV3-1|TRBJ2-7|.|few|16
TGTGCCAGCAGCCAAGGGGTGTTAGCGGCCTCCTACGAGCAGTACTTC
CASSQGVLAASYEQYF
>TRBV20-1|TRBJ2-7|.|.|14
TGCAGTGCTCCTGGACTATTTCCTCCCTACGAGCAGTACTTC
CSAPGLFPPYEQYF
>TRBV10-3|TRBJ1-2|.|.|15
TGTGCCATCAGCGAGTACAGGGTCTCTCGCTATGGCTACACCTTC
CAISEYRVSRYGYTF
>TRBV12-3/TRBV12-4|TRBJ1-2|.|.|15
TGTGCCAGCAGTTTAGCGGACGGGGCCGATTATGGCTACACCTTC
CASSLADGADYGYTF
>TRBV2|TRBJ1-5|.|.|16
TGTGCCAGCAGTGAAAGGGCCCCGGTTGGCAATCAGCCCCAGCATTTT
CASSERAPVGNQPQHF
>TRBV6-2/TRBV6-3|TRBJ1-5|.|.|13
TGTGCCAGCAGTTACAAGGACAATCAGCCCCAGCATTTT
CASSYKDNQPQHF
>TRBV9|TRBJ2-3|.|.|16
TGTGCCAGCAGCGTATCTTCGGGGTCTAGCACAGATACGCAGTATTTT
CASSVSSGSSTDTQYF
>TRBV27|TRBJ1-4|.|.|15
TGTGCCAGCAGTTCGTACGGGGCTGTGAATGAAAAACTGTTTTTT
CASSSYGAVNEKLFF
>TRBV3-1|TRBJ2-7|TRBD2|.|14
TGTGCCAGCAGCCAACCGGGACTAGATGCCGAGCAGTACTTC
CASSQPGLDAEQYF
>TRBV10-3|TRBJ2-7|TRBD2|.|15
TGTGCCATCAGCCCTGCTAGCGGGCTCTTATACGAGCAGTACTTC
CAISPASGLLYEQYF
>TRBV7-4|TRBJ2-1|.|few|14
TGTGCCAGCAGGGGCTTCAGGTCCTACAATGAGCAGTTCTTC
CASRGFRSYNEQFF